This is a list of T cell receptor beta chains from one sample in a study of shared clonotypes between healthy human individuals. Assay used: immunoSEQ multiplex PCR; TCRdb lists only in-frame clones, some missing. The data show under 850,000 clones, nearly 95% seen once. Sequencing input: naive CD8+ T cells sorted from blood. These receptors were obtained from a man younger than 45 in good health. CDR3s include the opening cysteine and the closing phenylalanine or tryptophan. The order of the fields is D gene, clone size, V gene, J gene, CDR3 DNA, CDR3 protein. D genes are given only for firm matches. Clone size appears in some rows only: once, few, many, or a class for an expanded clone.

D gene: -; clone size: -; V gene: TRBV30; J gene: TRBJ1-4; CDR3 DNA: TGTGCCTGGAGTGGGGAAACCTATGAAAAACTGTTTTTT; CDR3 protein: CAWSGETYEKLFF
D gene: -; clone size: -; V gene: TRBV6-1; J gene: TRBJ2-6; CDR3 DNA: TGTGCCCACGACAGCTCTGGGGCCAACGTCCTGACTTTC; CDR3 protein: CAHDSSGANVLTF
D gene: -; clone size: -; V gene: TRBV4-1; J gene: TRBJ2-1; CDR3 DNA: TGCGCCAGCAGCCAAGGGGTTCGAGGCAATGAGCAGTTCTTC; CDR3 protein: CASSQGVRGNEQFF
D gene: TRBD1; clone size: -; V gene: TRBV9; J gene: TRBJ1-4; CDR3 DNA: TGTGCCAGCAGCGTACCTCGGACAGGTCGAGCAGTAACTAATGAAAAACTGTTTTTT; CDR3 protein: CASSVPRTGRAVTNEKLFF
D gene: -; clone size: -; V gene: TRBV4-3; J gene: TRBJ2-1; CDR3 DNA: TGCGCCAGCAGCCTAGACCTACCGGGAAACGGCGAGCAGTTCTTC; CDR3 protein: CASSLDLPGNGEQFF
D gene: -; clone size: -; V gene: TRBV6-5; J gene: TRBJ2-1; CDR3 DNA: TGTGCCAGCAGTTACTCCGGGCCAGGGGAGTGGAATGAGCAGTTCTTC; CDR3 protein: CASSYSGPGEWNEQFF
D gene: -; clone size: -; V gene: TRBV7-2; J gene: TRBJ2-3; CDR3 DNA: TGTGCCAGCAGCTTAGTTCAGGGAGAAGCCGATACGCAGTATTTT; CDR3 protein: CASSLVQGEADTQYF
D gene: TRBD1; clone size: -; V gene: TRBV27; J gene: TRBJ2-7; CDR3 DNA: TGTGCCAGCAGTCGTAACAGGGGTCCCTCCTACGAGCAGTACTTC; CDR3 protein: CASSRNRGPSYEQYF
D gene: -; clone size: -; V gene: TRBV19; J gene: TRBJ2-7; CDR3 DNA: TGTGCCAGTAGTCCGACGGGCGGGACGGACGAGCAGTACTTC; CDR3 protein: CASSPTGGTDEQYF
D gene: TRBD1; clone size: -; V gene: TRBV7-7; J gene: TRBJ2-7; CDR3 DNA: TGTGCTAGCAGCCCGGAGACAGGGACCTACGAGCAGTACTTC; CDR3 protein: CASSPETGTYEQYF
D gene: -; clone size: -; V gene: TRBV27; J gene: TRBJ2-1; CDR3 DNA: TGTGCCAGCAGTTTTTTGGCGGGAATATCCTACAATGAGCAGTTCTTC; CDR3 protein: CASSFLAGISYNEQFF
D gene: TRBD1; clone size: once; V gene: TRBV7-2; J gene: TRBJ2-7; CDR3 DNA: TGTGCCAGCAGCTTTTTTATAGGGACAGACGAGCAGTACTTC; CDR3 protein: CASSFFIGTDEQYF
D gene: -; clone size: -; V gene: TRBV13; J gene: TRBJ1-2; CDR3 DNA: TGTGCCAGCAGCTTGGGTCTTCTCGCCGGACACAACTATGGCTACACCTTC; CDR3 protein: CASSLGLLAGHNYGYTF
D gene: -; clone size: -; V gene: TRBV6-1; J gene: TRBJ2-7; CDR3 DNA: TGTGCCAGCAGAGGCCAAAGCTCCTACGAGCAGTACTTC; CDR3 protein: CASRGQSSYEQYF
D gene: TRBD2; clone size: -; V gene: TRBV7-2; J gene: TRBJ2-1; CDR3 DNA: TGTGCCAGCAGCGCCGGGACTAGCGGGAGTTACAATGAGCAGTTCTTC; CDR3 protein: CASSAGTSGSYNEQFF
D gene: -; clone size: -; V gene: TRBV11-3; J gene: TRBJ2-7; CDR3 DNA: TGTGCCAGCAGCTTAGATCTTAACTACGAGCAGTACTTC; CDR3 protein: CASSLDLNYEQYF
D gene: -; clone size: -; V gene: TRBV4-1; J gene: TRBJ2-7; CDR3 DNA: TGCGCCAGCAGCCAAGAAGCTTTCTCCTACGAGCAGTACTTC; CDR3 protein: CASSQEAFSYEQYF